The clone carrying this T cell receptor (beta chain) appeared a single time. The source of the sample is a study of shared clonotypes between healthy human individuals. Assay used: immunoSEQ multiplex PCR; TCRdb lists only in-frame clones, some missing. The table has about a million clones, more than 60% seen once. Caucasian adults living in Nashville, Tennessee, provided all samples. The length of the CDR3 is 19 residues. The germline V and J ends were trimmed by 2 bases and 0 bases, with 23 bases remaining between them. Germline values: CDR1 GTSNPN, CDR2 SVGIG (reference sequence). The source material was memory CD4+ T cells sorted from blood. As to subset: CD45RA-negative fraction. V gene TRBV30 combines with J gene TRBJ1-3; tentatively, D is TRBD1 (6 bases). This clonotype originated in a man between 18 and 29 years old in good health. CDR3 sequence (DNA): TGTGCCTGGAGTCTCCGGGACACCCTGAGAATAGTCTCTGGAAACACCATATATTTT. This encodes CAWSLRDTLRIVSGNTIYF.